This T cell receptor beta chain was identified in a study of regulatory T cells in long-lasting Graves disease. Arm-PCR of CDR3 regions with iRepertoire HTBI primers generated TCR beta libraries. Via MiXCR, TCRdb re-called the multiplex PCR reads, giving one row per CDR3 protein. Of about 320,000 distinct CDR3 sequences in the sample, 15% to 20% are singletons; the top ten hold about 40%. Time point meaning: newly diagnosed GD, antithyroid drugs for less than 3 months. With RNA extracted from PBMCs as input, the TCR library was made. This CDR3 region has 16 residues. Trimming removed 4 bases at V and 1 base at J, with 11 bases between.

This sequence originates from a female donor with Graves disease. The sample consisted of peripheral blood mononuclear cells (PBMCs), taken at new diagnosis, from a patient treated with antithyroid drugs. The V gene is TRBV12-3 or TRBV12-4, the J gene TRBJ2-6; maybe TRBD2 (6 bases). The CDR3 region is CASSSRGPSGANVLTF. CDR3 coding DNA: TGTGCCAGCAGTTCGCGGGGTCCATCTGGGGCCAACGTCCTGACTTTC.